This entry features one T cell receptor (beta chain) sequence. Its cognate antigen is unknown. The authors divided CD4+ cells into CD45RA+ naive and CD45RA-negative memory subsets. There are 13 residues in the CDR3. CDR1 and CDR2 (germline): SGHRS, YFSETQ. V dropped 0 bases and J dropped 13 bases, with 13 bases sitting between them. The sample belongs to a study of shared clonotypes between healthy human individuals. Sequenced by immunoSEQ multiplex PCR; TCRdb stores in-frame clones only, minus some. The table includes about 2.3 million clones, approximately 90% detected once. Study-level results: A handful of donors held about 4.6% of naive CD4 clonotypes in common. Sampling was confined to blood; repertoires within tissues likely differ. Represented diversity, genetic and exposure-history alike, was limited by few donors.

This sequence originates from a man aged 18-30 years in good health. Some clones in this sample may be carry-over from other donors' samples. The sequenced sample consisted of naive CD4+ T cells from PBMCs. Specified subset: CD45RA+ positively selected. V gene TRBV5-1 combines with J gene TRBJ2-2; D gene uncertain. The CDR3, as DNA: TGCGCCAGCAGCTTGGATCTCCCCGCAGGGCTGTTTTTT. Encoded protein: CASSLDLPAGLFF.